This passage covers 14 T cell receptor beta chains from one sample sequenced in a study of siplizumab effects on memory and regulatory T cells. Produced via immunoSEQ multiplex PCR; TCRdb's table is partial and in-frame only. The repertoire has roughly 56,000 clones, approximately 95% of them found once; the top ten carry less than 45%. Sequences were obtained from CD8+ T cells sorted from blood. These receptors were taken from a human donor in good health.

CDR3 in amino acids: CASSDSGSGANVLTF. As DNA, the CDR3 is TGTGCCAGCAGTGACTCGGGCTCTGGGGCCAACGTCCTGACTTTC. The J gene is TRBJ2-6, the V gene TRBV6-4; D is undetermined. There are 15 residues in the CDR3. Germline-derived CDR1 and CDR2 are MRHNA and SNTAGT. V dropped 0 bases and J dropped 0 bases, with 3 bases sitting between them.

The CDR3: CASSYFGGGYEQYF. The DNA of the CDR3 is TGTGCCAGCAGTTACTTTGGGGGCGGCTACGAGCAGTACTTC. The V and J genes are TRBV6-6 and TRBJ2-7, with D possibly TRBD1 on 6 matching bases. With 1 base removed from V and 3 bases from J, the gap between germline ends came to 10 bases. This CDR3 comprises 14 residues. Germline V gene data show CDR1 as MNHNY and CDR2 as SVGAGI (reference sequence).

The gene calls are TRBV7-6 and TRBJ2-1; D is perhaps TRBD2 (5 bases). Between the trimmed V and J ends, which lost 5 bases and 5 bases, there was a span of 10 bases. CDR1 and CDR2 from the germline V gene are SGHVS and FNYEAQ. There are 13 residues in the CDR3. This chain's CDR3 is CASSPSGNNEQFF. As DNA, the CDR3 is TGTGCCAGCAGCCCTTCGGGGAACAATGAGCAGTTCTTC.

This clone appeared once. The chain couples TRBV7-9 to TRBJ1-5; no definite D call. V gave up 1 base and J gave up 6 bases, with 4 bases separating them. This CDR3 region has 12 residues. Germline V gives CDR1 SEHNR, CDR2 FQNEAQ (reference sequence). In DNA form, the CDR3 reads TGTGCCAGCAGCTTAGGTTCTCAGCCCCAGCATTTT. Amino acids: CASSLGSQPQHF.

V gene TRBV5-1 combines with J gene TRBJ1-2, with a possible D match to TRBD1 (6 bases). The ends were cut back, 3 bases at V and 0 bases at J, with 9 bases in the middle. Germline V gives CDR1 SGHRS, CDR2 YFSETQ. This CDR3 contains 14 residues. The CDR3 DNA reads TGCGCCAGCAGCTCACAGGGCCCTAACTATGGCTACACCTTC. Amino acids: CASSSQGPNYGYTF.

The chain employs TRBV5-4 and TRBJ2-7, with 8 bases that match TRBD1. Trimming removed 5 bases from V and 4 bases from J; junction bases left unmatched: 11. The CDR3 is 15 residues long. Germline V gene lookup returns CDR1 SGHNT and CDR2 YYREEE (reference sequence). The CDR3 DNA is TGTGCCAGCAGTTATTCCGGGACAGGACTTTACGAGCAGTACTTC. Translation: CASSYSGTGLYEQYF.

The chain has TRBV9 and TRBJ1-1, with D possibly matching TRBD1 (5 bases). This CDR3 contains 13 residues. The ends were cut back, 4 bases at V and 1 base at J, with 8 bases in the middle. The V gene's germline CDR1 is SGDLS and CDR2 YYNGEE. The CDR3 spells CASSQGGNTEAFF. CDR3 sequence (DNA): TGTGCCAGCAGCCAGGGAGGGAACACTGAAGCTTTCTTT.

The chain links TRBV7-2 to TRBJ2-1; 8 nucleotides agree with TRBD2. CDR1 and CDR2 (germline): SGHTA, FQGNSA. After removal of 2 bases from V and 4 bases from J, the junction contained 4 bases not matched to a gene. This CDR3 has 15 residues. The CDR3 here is CASSLLAGGYNEQFF. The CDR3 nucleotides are TGTGCCAGCAGCTTACTGGCGGGGGGTTACAATGAGCAGTTCTTC.

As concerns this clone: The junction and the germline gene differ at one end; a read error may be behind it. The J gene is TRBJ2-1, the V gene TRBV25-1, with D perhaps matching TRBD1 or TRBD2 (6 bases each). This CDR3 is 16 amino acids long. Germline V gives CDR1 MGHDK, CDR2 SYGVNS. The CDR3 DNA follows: TGTGCCGGCAGAGGGGGGAGTGGGGGATTCTTGGATGAGCAGTTCTTC. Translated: CAGRGGSGGFLDEQFF.

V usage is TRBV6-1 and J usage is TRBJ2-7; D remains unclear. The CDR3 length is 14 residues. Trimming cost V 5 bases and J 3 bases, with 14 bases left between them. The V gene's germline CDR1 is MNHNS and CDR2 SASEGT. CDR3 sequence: CASSLTSTHYEQYF. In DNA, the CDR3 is TGTGCCAGCAGTTTAACATCAACCCACTACGAGCAGTACTTC.

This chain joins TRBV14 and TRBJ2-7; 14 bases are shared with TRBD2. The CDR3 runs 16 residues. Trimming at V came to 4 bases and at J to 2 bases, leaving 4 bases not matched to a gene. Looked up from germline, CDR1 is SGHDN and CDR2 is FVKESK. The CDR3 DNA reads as TGTGCCAGCAGCCGACAGACTAGCGGGAGGGCCTACGAGCAGTACTTC. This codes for CASSRQTSGRAYEQYF.

CDR3 loop: CASSWGGAGYEQYF. The DNA of the CDR3 is TGTGCCAGCAGCTGGGGGGGTGCCGGATACGAGCAGTACTTC. The chain has TRBV5-5 and TRBJ2-7; 7 bases align to TRBD2. This CDR3 spans 14 amino acids. Germline V gene sequence: CDR1 SGHKS, CDR2 YYEKEE (reference sequence). The trim removed 3 bases at V and 4 bases at J, leaving 7 bases unmatched.

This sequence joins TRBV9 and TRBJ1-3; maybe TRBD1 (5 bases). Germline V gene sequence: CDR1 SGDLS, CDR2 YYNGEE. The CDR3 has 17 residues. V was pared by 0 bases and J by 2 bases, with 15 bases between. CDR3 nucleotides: TGTGCCAGCAGCGTAGGTGGCAGGGTAGATCCTGGAAACACCATATATTTT. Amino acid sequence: CASSVGGRVDPGNTIYF.

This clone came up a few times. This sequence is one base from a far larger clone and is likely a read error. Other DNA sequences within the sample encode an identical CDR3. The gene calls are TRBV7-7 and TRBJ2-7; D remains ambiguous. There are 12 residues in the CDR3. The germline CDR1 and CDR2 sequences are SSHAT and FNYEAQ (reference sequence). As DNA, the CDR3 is TGTGCTAGCAGCTTAGTGTTCTACGAGCAGTACTTC. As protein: CASSLVFYEQYF.